This note documents a single TCR beta chain sequence. The target antigen is unknown. TCRdb recomputed calls from the reads with MiXCR, one row per CDR3 protein. The sample carries around 100,000 distinct CDR3 sequences, 9.5% to 13% recorded once. The V end was cut by 0 bases, the J end by 4 bases, with 13 bases between. In germline, CDR1 is MGHRA, CDR2 YSYEKL. The CDR3 is made up of 17 amino acids. The data are from a study of T cell repertoires in cytomegalovirus infection. Study details: It was the public TCR beta signatures that indicated both CMV infection and matching HLA type.

Study conclusions and caveats: CMV carriers having the relevant HLA were flagged by cumulative public TCR beta family frequency. The ex vivo response was dominated by HLA-C-restricted CMV-specific TCR beta clonotypes.

This TCR was sampled from a human donor in good health (CMV status not recorded). Some clones in this sample may be carry-over from other donors' samples. The material sequenced was PBMCs, sequenced either directly or after in vitro stimulation (not recorded which). The V and J genes are TRBV4-1 and TRBJ2-6; the D gene could be TRBD1 or TRBD2 (5 bases each). CDR3 coding DNA: TGCGCCAGCAGCCAAGAGGGGCACGGGGCCGGGGCCAACGTCCTGACTTTC. Translated, it gives CASSQEGHGAGANVLTF.